These T cell receptor beta chains were read from a single sample in a study of post-analysis software for immune sequencing data. TCRdb used MiXCR to reprocess the PCR reads, holding one entry per CDR3 protein. The sample shows roughly 620,000 distinct CDR3 sequences, roughly 46% of them seen only once. Sequencing was performed on blood. The receptors stem from a girl under 18 with multiple sclerosis. The CDR3 runs from the conserved cysteine through the conserved F or W. A D gene is named only where the DNA matches it firmly. Size is omitted from some rows. Given values are once, few, many or a class for expanded clones.

clone_size j_call d_call v_call cdr3_aa cdr3_nt
few TRBJ2-5 NA TRBV7-2 CASTWGHETQYF TGTGCCAGCACCTGGGGACATGAGACCCAGTACTTC
NA TRBJ2-2 NA TRBV7-9 CVSRNARGSVGELFF TGTGTCAGCAGAAACGCCAGGGGTTCCGTCGGGGAGCTGTTTTTT
NA TRBJ1-4 NA TRBV11-3 CASSQTWAANEKLFF TGTGCCAGCAGCCAAACCTGGGCGGCTAATGAAAAACTGTTTTTT
NA TRBJ1-1 TRBD1 TRBV20-1 CSAEGAGTEAFF TGCAGTGCTGAGGGGGCGGGGACTGAAGCTTTCTTT
once TRBJ2-5 TRBD2 TRBV6-5 CASSRLAGAYDEQYF TGTGCCAGCAGCAGACTAGCGGGAGCTTACGATGAGCAGTACTTC
NA TRBJ2-7 NA TRBV7-9 CASEHRDTYEQYF TGTGCCAGCGAACACAGGGACACCTACGAGCAGTACTTC
NA TRBJ1-5 NA TRBV29-1 CSVVYGTQPQHF TGCAGCGTTGTCTACGGGACTCAGCCCCAGCATTTT
few TRBJ2-1 TRBD2 TRBV20-1 CSARHSWTSGGYNEQFF TGCAGTGCTAGACACTCATGGACTAGCGGGGGGTACAATGAGCAGTTCTTC
NA TRBJ2-3 TRBD2 TRBV4-2 CASSQVLGLAGRSTDTQYF TGTGCCAGCAGCCAAGTATTAGGACTAGCGGGACGTAGCACAGATACGCAGTATTTT
few TRBJ2-3 NA TRBV10-1 CASSDSPGFPDTQYF TGCGCCAGCAGTGACTCTCCAGGGTTCCCAGATACGCAGTATTTT
once TRBJ2-5 NA TRBV6-5 CASRPVVGVETQYF TGTGCCAGCAGGCCCGTGGTTGGGGTGGAGACCCAGTACTTC
few TRBJ2-6 NA TRBV5-1 CASSLNSGSSGANVLTF TGCGCCAGCAGCTTGAATAGCGGTAGCTCTGGGGCCAACGTCCTGACTTTC
few TRBJ2-5 NA TRBV12-3/TRBV12-4 CASSGGARRETQYF TGTGCCAGCAGCGGGGGCGCCCGGAGGGAGACCCAGTACTTC
NA TRBJ1-1 TRBD1 TRBV9 CASSGADRVNTEAFF TGTGCCAGCAGCGGGGCGGACAGGGTGAACACTGAAGCTTTCTTT
NA TRBJ1-4 NA TRBV7-8 CASSLGGQGNEKLFF TGTGCCAGCAGCTTAGGAGGGCAGGGGAATGAAAAACTGTTTTTT
NA TRBJ2-3 TRBD2 TRBV5-1 CASSLAGLAGLLTDTQYF TGCGCCAGCAGCTTGGCGGGACTAGCGGGTCTCCTCACAGATACGCAGTATTTT
NA TRBJ2-7 NA TRBV7-2 CASSPRVFYEQYF TGTGCCAGCAGCCCCAGAGTGTTCTACGAGCAGTACTTC
few TRBJ2-1 NA TRBV24-1 CATSDGSRRDNEQFF TGTGCCACCAGTGACGGGTCCCGTAGGGACAATGAGCAGTTCTTC
few TRBJ2-5 NA TRBV12-3/TRBV12-4 CASSLTVEETQYF TGTGCCAGCAGTTTGACAGTTGAAGAGACCCAGTACTTC
NA TRBJ1-1 NA TRBV7-8 CASSLVGVKGTEAFF TGTGCCAGCAGCTTAGTTGGGGTTAAGGGAACTGAAGCTTTCTTT
NA TRBJ1-2 NA TRBV12-3/TRBV12-4 CASSLVSRTYGYTF TGTGCCAGCAGCTTAGTGTCCAGAACCTATGGCTACACCTTC
NA TRBJ2-5 TRBD2 TRBV12-3/TRBV12-4 CASSLTSGRQETQYF TGTGCCAGCAGTTTGACTAGCGGGAGGCAAGAGACCCAGTACTTC
NA TRBJ2-1 TRBD2 TRBV5-1 CASSLVGSGGYNEQFF TGCGCCAGCAGCTTGGTTGGTAGCGGGGGATACAATGAGCAGTTCTTC
NA TRBJ2-1 TRBD2 TRBV12-3/TRBV12-4 CASKAGGPTNEQFF TGTGCCAGCAAAGCGGGAGGGCCAACCAATGAGCAGTTCTTC
few TRBJ2-7 TRBD2 TRBV7-6 CASSLRLAGTDSYEQYF TGTGCCAGCAGCTTAAGACTAGCGGGGACTGATTCCTACGAGCAGTACTTC
few TRBJ1-5 NA TRBV10-3 CAISEGPRNQPQHF TGTGCCATCAGTGAGGGGCCGAGAAATCAGCCCCAGCATTTT
NA TRBJ2-1 TRBD2 TRBV6-4 CASSEERGGNEQFF TGTGCCAGCAGTGAAGAGCGGGGGGGTAATGAGCAGTTCTTC
NA TRBJ2-1 NA TRBV12-3/TRBV12-4 CASSPQTRAGNEQFF TGTGCCAGCAGTCCCCAGACACGGGCGGGAAATGAGCAGTTCTTC
NA TRBJ2-2 TRBD1 TRBV7-2 CASSYVGTGGSGELFF TGTGCCAGCAGCTATGTGGGGACAGGGGGTTCCGGGGAGCTGTTTTTT
NA TRBJ1-2 TRBD1 TRBV20-1 CSASHGTAYGYTF TGCAGTGCTAGCCATGGGACAGCCTATGGCTACACCTTC
few TRBJ2-7 NA TRBV4-1 CASSPSVSSYEQYF TGCGCCAGCAGCCCCTCGGTCAGTTCCTACGAGCAGTACTTC
few TRBJ2-2 NA TRBV12-3/TRBV12-4 CASSPRQGAGELFF TGTGCCAGCAGTCCCCGGCAGGGCGCCGGGGAGCTGTTTTTT
NA TRBJ1-5 NA TRBV7-2 CVSSLYFGQPQHF TGTGTCAGCAGCTTATATTTCGGCCAGCCCCAGCATTTT
NA TRBJ1-2 NA TRBV12-3/TRBV12-4 CASALQLYGYTF TGTGCCAGCGCTCTACAGCTCTATGGCTACACCTTC
NA TRBJ2-5 NA TRBV5-1 CASNLGPEQYF TGCGCCAGCAACCTAGGACCTGAGCAGTACTTC
NA TRBJ2-3 TRBD2 TRBV24-1 CATSDSRLAGGTDTQYF TGTGCCACCAGTGATTCCCGACTAGCGGGAGGCACAGATACGCAGTATTTT
NA TRBJ2-1 TRBD2 TRBV20-1 CSARDINGRVINEQFF TGCAGTGCTAGAGATATAAACGGGAGGGTAATCAATGAGCAGTTCTTC
NA TRBJ2-2 NA TRBV5-1 CASSEGQTNTGELFF TGCGCCAGCAGCGAGGGACAAACGAACACCGGGGAGCTGTTTTTT
once TRBJ1-4 NA TRBV20-1 CSARLLVTNEKLFF TGCAGTGCTAGACTGCTGGTGACTAATGAAAAACTGTTTTTT
many TRBJ2-3 TRBD1 TRBV29-1 CSVAGTASTDTQYF TGCAGCGTCGCCGGGACAGCTAGCACAGATACGCAGTATTTT
NA TRBJ2-1 NA TRBV6-5 CASTGGGAYNEQFF TGTGCCAGCACCGGGGGAGGCGCCTACAATGAGCAGTTCTTC
NA TRBJ2-5 NA TRBV6-5 CASSYSTGALETQYF TGTGCCAGCAGTTACTCGACGGGGGCCCTGGAGACCCAGTACTTC
few TRBJ1-2 TRBD1 TRBV10-3 CAIRDRYYGYTF TGTGCCATCAGGGACAGGTACTATGGCTACACCTTC
NA TRBJ1-2 TRBD1 TRBV4-1 CASSHTIRRDRGNYGYTF TGCGCCAGCAGCCACACGATACGCCGGGACAGGGGCAACTATGGCTACACCTTC
NA TRBJ1-4 TRBD1 TRBV4-1 CASSQQTGGLFWREKLFF TGCGCCAGCAGCCAACAGACAGGGGGCCTCTTTTGGCGTGAAAAACTGTTTTTT
NA TRBJ2-3 NA TRBV12-3/TRBV12-4 CASSLATPADTQYF TGTGCCAGCAGTTTAGCGACCCCCGCAGATACGCAGTATTTT
NA TRBJ2-7 TRBD1 TRBV29-1 CSVGVGQGALDEQYF TGCAGCGTTGGGGTGGGACAGGGGGCATTGGACGAGCAGTACTTC
NA TRBJ2-3 NA TRBV10-3 CAITDRSTDTQYF TGTGCCATCACAGACAGGTCCACAGATACGCAGTATTTT
NA TRBJ2-4 NA TRBV5-1 CAGSLAAGKNIQYF TGCGCCGGCAGCTTGGCCGCGGGGAAAAACATTCAGTACTTC
NA TRBJ2-3 TRBD2 TRBV6-5 CASSWTSGRVDTQYF TGTGCCAGCAGCTGGACTAGCGGACGGGTGGATACGCAGTATTTT
NA TRBJ2-1 NA TRBV5-1 CASSLEGSQQFF TGCGCCAGCAGCTTGGAGGGGTCCCAGCAGTTCTTC
NA TRBJ2-1 TRBD2 TRBV30 CAWSGLAGGEQFF TGTGCCTGGAGTGGACTAGCGGGCGGTGAGCAGTTCTTC
NA TRBJ2-4 TRBD1 TRBV3-1 CASSYRDRKNIQYF TGTGCCAGCAGCTATCGGGACAGAAAAAACATTCAGTACTTC
few TRBJ2-4 NA TRBV12-3/TRBV12-4 CASSFSTGHIQYF TGTGCCAGCAGTTTCTCGACAGGACACATTCAGTACTTC
NA TRBJ2-1 NA TRBV14 CASSQASRSFYNEQFF TGTGCCAGCAGCCAAGCTAGCAGGTCCTTCTACAATGAGCAGTTCTTC
NA TRBJ1-1 NA TRBV30 CAWSLGVNTEAFF TGTGCCTGGAGTCTGGGAGTGAACACTGAAGCTTTCTTT
few TRBJ2-1 TRBD2 TRBV3-1 CASSQDPAGASHEQFF TGTGCCAGCAGCCAAGATCCCGCGGGAGCGTCCCATGAGCAGTTCTTC